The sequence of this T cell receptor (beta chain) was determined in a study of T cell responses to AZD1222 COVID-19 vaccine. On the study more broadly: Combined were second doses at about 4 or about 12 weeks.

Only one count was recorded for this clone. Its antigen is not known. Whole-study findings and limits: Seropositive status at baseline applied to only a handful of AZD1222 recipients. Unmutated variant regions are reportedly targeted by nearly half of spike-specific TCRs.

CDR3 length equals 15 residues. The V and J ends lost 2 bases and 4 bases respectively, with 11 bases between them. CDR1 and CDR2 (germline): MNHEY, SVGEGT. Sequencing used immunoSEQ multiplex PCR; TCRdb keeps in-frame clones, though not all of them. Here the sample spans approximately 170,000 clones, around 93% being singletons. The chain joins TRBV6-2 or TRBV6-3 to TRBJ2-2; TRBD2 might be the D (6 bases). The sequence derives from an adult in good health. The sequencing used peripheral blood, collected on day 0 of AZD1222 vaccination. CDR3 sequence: CASSYGGAGTGELFF. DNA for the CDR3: TGTGCCAGCAGTTACGGGGGAGCGGGCACCGGGGAGCTGTTTTTT.